These 21 T cell receptor beta chains came from one sample sequenced in a study of T cell responses to AZD1222 COVID-19 vaccine. TCRdb's table, derived via immunoSEQ multiplex PCR, lists solely in-frame clones and lacks some. The sample includes 150,000 to 200,000 clones, 92% of them seen just once. Material: peripheral blood, obtained 28 days after the second AZD1222 dose. Every receptor here comes from an adult who received the AZD1222 COVID-19 vaccine.

The chain has TRBV27 and TRBJ1-1; possibly TRBD1 for D (6 bases). V gave up 5 bases and J gave up 6 bases, with 13 bases separating them. The CDR3 has 13 residues. Germline CDR1 MNHEY, CDR2 SMNVEV (reference sequence). For the CDR3, the DNA is TGTGCCAGCAGTCCAATTCCAGGGGCTGAAGCTTTCTTT. It specifies CASSPIPGAEAFF.

The rearrangement links TRBV3-1 (or the pseudogene TRBV3-2) to TRBJ1-2, with D hard to call. The CDR3 runs to 16 residues. Germline values: CDR1 LGHDT, CDR2 YNNKEL (reference sequence). Trimming removed 2 bases at V and 8 bases at J, with 21 bases between. CDR3 coding DNA: TGTGCCAGCAGCCAAAAAGGAAGGCAGACCTTATTCGGCTACACCTTC. Residues: CASSQKGRQTLFGYTF.

The rearrangement links TRBV19 to TRBJ2-4; no clear D gene. The CDR3 is made up of 15 amino acids. V lost 8 bases to trimming and J lost 0 bases, with 14 bases between them. CDR1 and CDR2 from the germline V gene are LNHDA and SQIVND (reference sequence). The CDR3 bases are TGTGCCAGTTCAAGGCCTGCTTTAGCCAAAAACATTCAGTACTTC. Its protein is CASSRPALAKNIQYF.

The genes are TRBV6-5 and TRBJ1-1, with no clear D. V lost 5 bases to trimming and J lost 5 bases, with 15 bases between them. This CDR3 is 14 amino acids long. Germline lookup yields CDR1 MNHEY and CDR2 SVGAGI. The CDR3 coding sequence is TGTGCCAGCAGTCCCCAGCGTTTTAGAACTGAAGCTTTCTTT. Its protein is CASSPQRFRTEAFF.

This sequence joins TRBV19 and TRBJ1-2, with TRBD1 matching over 8 bases. J lost 4 bases, V lost 5 bases, and 0 bases had no gene match. The germline CDR1 and CDR2 sequences are LNHDA and SQIVND (reference sequence). This CDR3 spans 12 amino acids. Here the CDR3 DNA reads TGTGCCAGTAGTGACAGGGGCTATGGCTACACCTTC. Residues: CASSDRGYGYTF.

This clone showed up just a few times. The chain is built from TRBV7-2 and TRBJ1-1, with D maybe TRBD1 (5 bases). Germline CDR1 and CDR2: SGHTA and FQGNSA. V was clipped by 1 base and J by 8 bases, with 20 bases between them. The CDR3 has 16 residues. The CDR3 loop is CASSLGGASWAREAFF. CDR3 bases: TGTGCCAGCAGCTTAGGAGGGGCCAGCTGGGCTCGAGAAGCTTTCTTT.

Only a few counts were recorded for this clone. The CDR3: CASSKLPGQGQYEQYF. DNA of the CDR3: TGTGCCAGCAGTAAACTTCCGGGACAGGGACAATACGAGCAGTACTTC. The chain joins TRBV27 to TRBJ2-7; 9 nucleotides agree with TRBD1. Germline CDR1 and CDR2: MNHEY and SMNVEV (reference sequence). The trim removed 5 bases at V and 4 bases at J, leaving 12 bases unmatched. CDR3 size: 16 residues.

The chain employs TRBV19 and TRBJ1-5, with TRBD1 matching over 11 bases. This CDR3 contains 19 residues. Germline-derived CDR1 and CDR2 are LNHDA and SQIVND (reference sequence). With V trimmed by 1 base and J by 0 bases, 8 bases remained unmatched. The CDR3 nucleotides read TGTGCCAGTAGTATAGCAGGGGGACAGGGGGTATATAGCAATCAGCCCCAGCATTTT. This codes for CASSIAGGQGVYSNQPQHF. The full variable domain, its missing parts supplied by reference TRBV19 and TRBJ1-5, is DGGITQSPKYLFRKEGQNVTLSCEQNLNHDAMYWYRQDPGQGLRLIYYSQIVNDFQKGDIAEGYSVSREKKESFPLTVTSAQKNPTAFYLCASSIAGGQGVYSNQPQHFGDGTRLSIL.

This chain joins TRBV4-3 and TRBJ1-5; D may be TRBD1 (5 bases). V was trimmed by 1 base and J by 1 base, leaving 5 bases between them. There are 14 residues in the CDR3. CDR1 and CDR2 from the germline V gene are LGHNA and YSLEER. CDR3 DNA sequence: TGCGCCAGCAGCCAAGGACAGAGCAATCAGCCCCAGCATTTT. Residues: CASSQGQSNQPQHF.

V gene TRBV7-8 combines with J gene TRBJ2-1, with a possible D match to TRBD2 (5 bases). CDR1 is SGHVS, CDR2 FQNEAQ, per germline. The CDR3 is 13 amino acids. The V and J ends lost 8 bases and 1 base respectively, with 9 bases between them. CDR3 in DNA: TGTGCCAGCGCGGGTAGGTCCTACAATGAGCAGTTCTTC. It translates to CASAGRSYNEQFF.

The chain uses TRBV6-2 or TRBV6-3 and TRBJ1-6, with a possible D match to TRBD1 (6 bases). Trimming left V 2 bases short and J 14 bases short, with 13 bases between. The CDR3 consists of 13 residues. Germline V gene sequence: CDR1 MNHEY, CDR2 SVGEGT. Written as DNA, the CDR3 is TGTGCCAGCAGTTACCAACAGGGTGGAGCCCTCCACTTT. The encoded protein is CASSYQQGGALHF.

This sequence joins TRBV7-9 and TRBJ1-2, with 9 bases matching TRBD1. The junction had 9 bases not matched to a gene; V was cut back by 5 bases and J by 2 bases. The CDR3 is 16 amino acids. Looked up from germline, CDR1 is SEHNR and CDR2 is FQNEAQ (reference sequence). The CDR3 region is CASSTTTGGVNYGYTF. Here the CDR3 DNA reads TGTGCCAGCAGCACCACGACAGGGGGAGTCAACTATGGCTACACCTTC.

The gene calls are TRBV18 and TRBJ1-1; tentatively, D is TRBD1 (5 bases). The CDR3 extends over 14 amino acids. V was cut by 3 bases and J by 2 bases, with 10 bases left in between. Germline V CDR1 and CDR2: KGHSH, LQKENI. In nucleotides, the CDR3 is TGTGCCAGCTCACCTTCGACAGTCAACACTGAAGCTTTCTTT. This codes for CASSPSTVNTEAFF.

This clone appeared once. The J gene is TRBJ1-2, the V gene TRBV14; TRBD1 matches 9 bases. From germline, CDR1 is SGHDN and CDR2 FVKESK. The V and J ends lost 1 base and 4 bases, in that order; junction bases with no gene match: 7. The CDR3 has 16 amino acids. DNA for the CDR3: TGTGCCAGCAGCCAAGGGGGACAGGGAAAAAGCTATGGCTACACCTTC. This sequence encodes CASSQGGQGKSYGYTF.

CDR3 nucleotides: TGTGCCAGCAGTTTGGTCGGTCTGTACAACACTGAAGCTTTCTTT. Its protein product is CASSLVGLYNTEAFF. The V gene is TRBV28, the J gene TRBJ1-1; the D is unclear. Germline CDR1 MDHEN, CDR2 SYDVKM. Deletions cut 3 bases from V and 2 bases from J, with 13 bases between. This CDR3 has 15 amino acids.

This clone was seen only once. The chain uses TRBV27 and TRBJ2-3; D ambiguous. CDR1 is MNHEY, CDR2 SMNVEV, per germline (reference sequence). The V end was cut by 8 bases, the J end by 2 bases, with 14 bases between. This CDR3 has 14 residues. The CDR3 is CASSAPSLTDTQYF. The CDR3 nucleotides are TGTGCCAGCTCAGCGCCCAGCCTCACAGATACGCAGTATTTT.

The chain employs TRBV7-8 and TRBJ1-1; 7 positions match TRBD1. Germline assignment: CDR1 SGHVS and CDR2 FQNEAQ. J gave up 2 bases and V 4 bases, and 13 bases lay outside the gene matches. The CDR3 is 17 residues long. In nucleotides, the CDR3 is TGTGCCAGCAGCTCGCTATGGCACCCAGGGGGAAACACTGAAGCTTTCTTT. It is translated as CASSSLWHPGGNTEAFF. The full variable domain, with the rest looked up from reference TRBV7-8 and TRBJ1-1, is GAGVSQSPRYKVAKRGQDVALRCDPISGHVSLFWYQQALGQGPEFLTYFQNEAQLDKSGLPSDRFFAERPEGSVSTLKIQRTQQEDSAVYLCASSSLWHPGGNTEAFFGQGTRLTVV.

The V and J genes are TRBV2 and TRBJ1-1, with D unclear. V lost 4 bases and J lost 6, with 6 bases in between. This CDR3 contains 11 residues. Germline V gene lookup returns CDR1 SNHLY and CDR2 FYNNEI. The CDR3 spells CASSGGAEAFF. Here the CDR3 DNA reads TGTGCCAGCAGTGGAGGCGCTGAAGCTTTCTTT.

The chain has TRBV20-1 and TRBJ1-2; D uncertain. The V gene lost 3 bases and the J gene lost 8 bases, with 10 bases spanning the gap. The CDR3 sequence is 11 residues long. Germline CDR1 reads DFQATT; CDR2 reads SNEGSKA (reference sequence). CDR3 sequence: CSARVGNGYTF. The CDR3 nucleotides are TGCAGTGCTAGGGTCGGGAACGGCTACACCTTC.

This sequence joins TRBV6-5 and TRBJ2-7, with a possible D match to TRBD1 (6 bases). Trimming took 5 bases from V and 5 from J, leaving 16 bases between them. Germline V CDR1 and CDR2: MNHEY, SVGAGI. The CDR3 is 14 amino acids. The CDR3 DNA sequence: TGTGCCAGCAGTCCTCCGGGGACATCCGACGAGCAGTACTTC. Translation gives CASSPPGTSDEQYF.

The V and J genes are TRBV18 and TRBJ2-2; D not resolved. Germline CDR1 reads KGHSH; CDR2 reads LQKENI. V shed 2 bases and J shed 6 bases, with 10 bases lying between them. The CDR3 length is 14 residues. In nucleotides, the CDR3 is TGTGCCAGCTCACCAAACAACCCAGCCGGGGAGCTGTTTTTT. It encodes CASSPNNPAGELFF.